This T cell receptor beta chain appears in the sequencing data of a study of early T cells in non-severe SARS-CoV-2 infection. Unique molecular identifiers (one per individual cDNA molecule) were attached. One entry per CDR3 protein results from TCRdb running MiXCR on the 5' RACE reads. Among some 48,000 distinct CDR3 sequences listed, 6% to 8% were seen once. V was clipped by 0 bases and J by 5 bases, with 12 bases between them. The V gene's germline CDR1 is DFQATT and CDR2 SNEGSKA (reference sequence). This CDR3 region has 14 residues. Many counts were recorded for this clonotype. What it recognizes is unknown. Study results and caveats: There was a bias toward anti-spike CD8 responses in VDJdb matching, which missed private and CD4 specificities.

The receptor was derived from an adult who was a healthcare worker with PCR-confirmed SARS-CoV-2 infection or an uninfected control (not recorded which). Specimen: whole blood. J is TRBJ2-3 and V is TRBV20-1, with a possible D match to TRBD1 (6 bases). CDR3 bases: TGCAGTGCTAGAGATTACAGGGCGGGAGATACGCAGTATTTT. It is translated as CSARDYRAGDTQYF.